The entry that follows covers one T cell receptor beta chain sequence. The data belong to a study of PD-L1 blockade in urothelial cancer. Study-level background: From 2014, patients received atezolizumab, given as 1,200 mg intravenously every 3 weeks.

TCRdb's copy holds only in-frame clones and misses some; the assay was immunoSEQ multiplex PCR. The repertoire holds about 120,000 clones, with about 84% as singletons. The CDR3 runs 15 residues. Trimming pared 0 bases from V and 6 bases from J, leaving 15 bases between. Germline CDR1 SGHDN, CDR2 FVKESK. Regarding time point: peripheral blood 6 weeks after treatment start. The chain recombines TRBV14 with TRBJ2-7, with a weak D call TRBD2 (5 bases). This receptor was identified in a man aged 50-59 years with urothelial cancer. Sequenced material: PBMCs, taken around atezolizumab (anti-PD-L1) treatment. The CDR3 region is CASSQDGRRRLEQYF. The CDR3, as DNA: TGTGCCAGCAGCCAAGATGGTCGTAGGAGGCTCGAGCAGTACTTC. Looking up the rest from reference TRBV14 and TRBJ2-7 gives the full variable domain: EAGVTQFPSHSVIEKGQTVTLRCDPISGHDNLYWYRRVMGKEIKFLLHFVKESKQDESGMPNNRFLAERTGGTYSTLKVQPAELEDSGVYFCASSQDGRRRLEQYFGPGTRLTVT.